These 19 T cell receptor beta chains came from one sample sequenced in a study of T cell responses to AZD1222 COVID-19 vaccine. TCRdb's table, derived via immunoSEQ multiplex PCR, lists solely in-frame clones and lacks some. Counted here are about 260,000 clones, 85% to 95% occurring once; the ten biggest clones make up roughly 0.6%. The source was peripheral blood, collected on day 0 of AZD1222 vaccination. These receptors were collected from an adult in good health.

The J gene is TRBJ1-2, the V gene TRBV5-4; 7 bases are shared with TRBD1. J was trimmed by 2 bases and V by 5 bases; bases with no gene match: 6. CDR3 size: 14 residues. The germline V gene has CDR1 SGHNT and CDR2 YYREEE (reference sequence). This chain's CDR3 is CASSRTGSNYGYTF. Written as DNA, the CDR3 is TGTGCCAGCAGTAGGACAGGTTCCAACTATGGCTACACCTTC.

The rearrangement joins TRBV4-3 to TRBJ1-1; no clear D gene. V was trimmed by 2 bases and J by 1 base, leaving 8 bases between them. The CDR3 spans 14 residues. In germline, CDR1 is LGHNA, CDR2 YSLEER. The CDR3 reads CASSQKAANTEAFF. For the CDR3, the DNA is TGCGCCAGCAGCCAAAAAGCAGCGAACACTGAAGCTTTCTTT.

With regard to this clone: No DNA is shown, since the ends of the CDR3 on it are uncertain; the CDR3 is the one TCRdb lists. The chain links TRBV29-1 to TRBJ2-3; TRBD2, the table's D call, was not compared with the DNA. CDR1 and CDR2 from the germline V gene are SQVTM and ANQGSEA. The CDR3 is made up of 14 amino acids, end residues included. CDR3 sequence reads: CSVGPGAYTDTQYF.

CDR3 nucleotides: TGTGCCACCACCACCGGGACAGGGGTTAAAAGGAATGAGCAGTTCTTC. Amino acid sequence: CATTTGTGVKRNEQFF. The genes are TRBV28 and TRBJ2-1; 10 nucleotides line up with TRBD1. This CDR3 comprises 16 residues. Germline CDR1 is MDHEN and CDR2 is SYDVKM. Trimming cost V 10 bases and J 7 bases; bases outside gene matches: 16. The complete variable domain, with remaining parts taken from reference TRBV28 and TRBJ2-1, reads DVKVTQSSRYLVKRTGEKVFLECVQDMDHENMFWYRQDPGLGLRLIYFSYDVKMKEKGDIPEGYSVSREKKERFSLILESASTNQTSMYLCATTTGTGVKRNEQFFGPGTRLTVL.

Comments on this clone: The same CDR3 can be traced to other DNA sequences in this sample. The chain couples TRBV3-1 (or the pseudogene TRBV3-2) to TRBJ2-7; D gene ambiguous. The CDR3 runs 13 residues. V dropped 1 base and J dropped 7 bases, with 11 bases sitting between them. Looked up from germline, CDR1 is LGHDT and CDR2 is YNNKEL (reference sequence). CDR3 residues: CASSQVGASEQYF. The CDR3 DNA reads TGTGCCAGCAGCCAAGTAGGAGCGTCTGAGCAGTACTTC.

This chain uses TRBV18 with TRBJ2-7, with D possibly being TRBD1 (9 bases). The CDR3 covers 16 residues. V dropped 3 bases and J dropped 6 bases, with 21 bases sitting between them. CDR1 and CDR2 (germline): KGHSH, LQKENI. The CDR3 coding sequence is TGTGCCAGCTCACCCCCGGGAGGGACAGGGAATCCCGAGCAGTACTTC. Protein: CASSPPGGTGNPEQYF.

The chain has TRBV4-1 and TRBJ2-7; D may be TRBD1 (5 bases). V lost 4 bases, J lost 4 bases, and 11 bases lay in between. The CDR3 consists of 13 residues. Per germline, CDR1 MGHRA and CDR2 YSYEKL. CDR3 DNA sequence: TGCGCCAGCAGCCCTCAGGGTATGTACGAGCAGTACTTC. This sequence encodes CASSPQGMYEQYF.

The chain has TRBV5-1 and TRBJ2-7, with D perhaps TRBD2 (7 bases). The germline V gene encodes CDR1 SGHRS and CDR2 YFSETQ. The CDR3 has 15 residues. V was trimmed by 0 bases and J by 3 bases, leaving 13 bases between them. Here the CDR3 reads CASSLAGGGDYEQYF. CDR3 sequence (DNA): TGCGCCAGCAGCTTGGCGGGGGGCGGAGACTACGAGCAGTACTTC.

This rearrangement joins TRBV18 to TRBJ2-2; 8 bases match TRBD1. Per the germline V gene, CDR1 is KGHSH and CDR2 is LQKENI. The CDR3 spans 16 residues. J gave up 4 bases and V 2 bases, and 6 bases lay outside the gene matches. The CDR3 protein is CASSPMAQGATGELFF. DNA for the CDR3: TGTGCCAGCTCACCAATGGCCCAGGGGGCCACCGGGGAGCTGTTTTTT.

This rearrangement joins TRBV12-2 to TRBJ2-7. TRBV12-2 is flagged as a pseudogene. The length of the CDR3 is 11 residues. For the CDR3, the DNA is TGTGCAAGTGAGGGGACCTACGAGCAGTACTTC. Protein sequence: CASEGTYEQYF.

This CDR3 reads CATSDLAASSYNEQFF. CDR3 coding DNA: TGTGCCACCAGTGACTTAGCGGCCTCCTCCTACAATGAGCAGTTCTTC. The chain has TRBV24-1 and TRBJ2-1; D might be TRBD2 (6 bases). The V end lost 4 bases, the J end lost 0 bases, and 12 bases lay between the germline ends. There are 16 residues in the CDR3. Germline-derived CDR1 and CDR2 are KGHDR and SFDVKD.

This rearrangement joins TRBV30 to TRBJ2-1; D is unclear. From germline, CDR1 is GTSNPN and CDR2 SVGIG (reference sequence). Between the trimmed V and J ends, which lost 2 bases and 6 bases, there was a span of 14 bases. The CDR3 contains 14 residues. The CDR3 DNA is TGTGCCTGGAGTCCTGACTGGCCCGGCAATGAGCAGTTCTTC. This translates into CAWSPDWPGNEQFF.

The chain is built from TRBV25-1 and TRBJ1-2; D remains ambiguous. The CDR3 is 12 amino acids. CDR1 is MGHDK and CDR2 is SYGVNS in the germline V gene. The V gene lost 2 bases and the J gene lost 5 bases, with 6 bases spanning the gap. The CDR3 reads CASSEPGYGYTF. In DNA, the CDR3 is TGTGCCAGCAGTGAACCAGGATATGGCTACACCTTC.

Here the CDR3 DNA reads TGTGCCAGCAACCCCCAAGGCTACACCTTC. Translation gives CASNPQGYTF. The chain links TRBV2 to TRBJ1-2; D is undetermined. The germline V gene encodes CDR1 SNHLY and CDR2 FYNNEI. There are 10 residues in the CDR3. V shed 7 bases and J shed 8 bases, with 8 bases lying between them.

This chain uses TRBV28 with TRBJ2-7, with TRBD2 as a possible D gene (7 bases). Germline lookup yields CDR1 MDHEN and CDR2 SYDVKM. The CDR3 is 14 amino acids. V was clipped by 3 bases and J by 4 bases, with 13 bases between them. CDR3 coding DNA: TGTGCCAGCAGTTTGAGGGGGGGAGATTACGAGCAGTACTTC. This encodes CASSLRGGDYEQYF.

The rearrangement uses TRBV25-1 and TRBJ1-2; 9 bases map to TRBD1. CDR1 and CDR2 from the germline V gene are MGHDK and SYGVNS. This CDR3 has 15 residues. With 3 bases clipped from V and 0 bases from J, the junction kept 2 bases outside the gene matches. CDR3 amino acids: CASSDRTGANYGYTF. For the CDR3, the DNA is TGTGCCAGCAGTGACCGGACAGGGGCTAACTATGGCTACACCTTC.

The genes are TRBV2 and TRBJ1-1; tentative D call: TRBD1 (5 bases). The V gene lost 9 bases and the J gene lost 7 bases, with 15 bases spanning the gap. CDR1 and CDR2 from the germline V gene are SNHLY and FYNNEI. CDR3 length equals 12 residues. The CDR3 nucleotides read TGTGCCAGTAGGACCGGGGGGGATGAAGCTTTCTTT. Translating gives CASRTGGDEAFF.

The V gene is TRBV2, the J gene TRBJ1-1; D gene unclear. Germline CDR1 is SNHLY and CDR2 is FYNNEI. This CDR3 comprises 14 residues. CDR3 loop: CASADLARRTEAFF. The CDR3 DNA reads TGTGCATCGGCAGACCTTGCCCGTAGGACTGAAGCTTTCTTT.

The chain carries TRBV7-2 and TRBJ2-1; 7 positions agree with TRBD1. Germline loops: CDR1 SGHTA, CDR2 FQGNSA. The CDR3 is made up of 16 amino acids. Trimming took 5 bases from V and 9 from J; bases not matched to a gene: 16. The DNA of the CDR3 is TGTGCCAGCAGCAAACCAGGGGGAGATTCCCAAGGTGAGCAGTTCTTC. This codes for CASSKPGGDSQGEQFF. Full variable domain (remainder filled in from reference TRBV7-2 and TRBJ2-1): GAGVSQSPSNKVTEKGKDVELRCDPISGHTALYWYRQSLGQGLEFLIYFQGNSAPDKSGLPSDRFSAERTGGSVSTLTIQRTQQEDSAVYLCASSKPGGDSQGEQFFGPGTRLTVL.